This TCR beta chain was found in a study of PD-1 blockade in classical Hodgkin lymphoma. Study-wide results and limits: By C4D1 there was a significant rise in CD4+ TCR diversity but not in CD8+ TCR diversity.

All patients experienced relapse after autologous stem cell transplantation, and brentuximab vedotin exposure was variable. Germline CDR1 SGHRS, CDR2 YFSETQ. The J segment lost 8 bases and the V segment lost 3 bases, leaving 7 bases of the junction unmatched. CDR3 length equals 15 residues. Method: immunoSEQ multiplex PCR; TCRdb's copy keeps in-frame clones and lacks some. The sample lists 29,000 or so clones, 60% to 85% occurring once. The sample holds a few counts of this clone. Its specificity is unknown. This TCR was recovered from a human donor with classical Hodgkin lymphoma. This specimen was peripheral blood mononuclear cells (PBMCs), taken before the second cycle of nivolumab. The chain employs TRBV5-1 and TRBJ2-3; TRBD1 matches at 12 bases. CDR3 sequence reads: CASSSGQGAEGTQYF. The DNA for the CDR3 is TGCGCCAGCAGCTCGGGACAGGGGGCGGAAGGTACGCAGTATTTT.